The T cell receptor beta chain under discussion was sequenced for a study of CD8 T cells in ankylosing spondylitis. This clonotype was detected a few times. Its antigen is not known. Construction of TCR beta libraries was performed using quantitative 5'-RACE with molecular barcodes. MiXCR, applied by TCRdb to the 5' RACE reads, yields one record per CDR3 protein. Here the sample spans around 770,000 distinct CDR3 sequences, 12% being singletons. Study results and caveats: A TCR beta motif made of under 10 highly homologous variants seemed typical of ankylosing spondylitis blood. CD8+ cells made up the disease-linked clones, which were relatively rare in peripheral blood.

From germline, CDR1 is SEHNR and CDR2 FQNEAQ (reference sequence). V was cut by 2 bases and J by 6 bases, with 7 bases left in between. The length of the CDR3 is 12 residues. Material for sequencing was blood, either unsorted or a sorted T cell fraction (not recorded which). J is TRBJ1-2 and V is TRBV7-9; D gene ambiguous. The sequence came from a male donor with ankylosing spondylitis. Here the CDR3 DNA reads TGTGCCAGCAGCTTATCCTCGGATGGCTACACCTTC. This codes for CASSLSSDGYTF.